The text below deals with one T cell receptor beta chain. The data derive from a study of blood T cell repertoires in COVID-19. The overall study: The study drew acute and convalescent COVID-19 samples from the United States, Italy and Spain. T cells, B-cell-depleted T cells, or PBMCs provided the cDNA or gDNA that served as material.

V trimming: 2 bases; J trimming: 9 bases; junction bases outside the gene matches: 6. The CDR3 totals 14 residues. The germline gives CDR1 SSHAT, CDR2 FNYEAQ (reference sequence). Original processing notes: Researchers report that nucleated cell counts were estimated from reference gene primer amplification. Produced via immunoSEQ multiplex PCR; TCRdb's table is partial and in-frame only. V and J calls and clone size are as listed in that table; D and trimming were resolved from the DNA. The sample holds 97,000 or so clones, roughly 87% seen once. Sequenced material: peripheral blood. This chain links TRBV7-7 with TRBJ2-1, with 8 bases lining up with TRBD2. The TCR was taken from a man older than 75 with acute or convalescent COVID-19. The CDR3 DNA follows: TGTGCCAGCAGCTTATCCGGGGGGGCCTCTGAGCAGTTCTTC. Translated, it gives CASSLSGGASEQFF.